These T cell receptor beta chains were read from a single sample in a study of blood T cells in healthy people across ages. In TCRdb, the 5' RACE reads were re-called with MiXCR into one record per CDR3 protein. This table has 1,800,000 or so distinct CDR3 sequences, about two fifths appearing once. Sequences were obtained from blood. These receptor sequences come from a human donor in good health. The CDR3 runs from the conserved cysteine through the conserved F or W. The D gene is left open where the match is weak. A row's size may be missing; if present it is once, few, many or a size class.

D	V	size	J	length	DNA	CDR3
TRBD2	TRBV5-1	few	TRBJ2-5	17	TGCGCCAGCAGCCCGGCGGTGACTAGCGGGAACCAAGAGACCCAGTACTTC	CASSPAVTSGNQETQYF
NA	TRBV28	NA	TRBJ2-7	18	TGTGCCAGCAGTCCCACTCAAACCAAACGGGACACCGCCTACGAGCAGTACTTC	CASSPTQTKRDTAYEQYF
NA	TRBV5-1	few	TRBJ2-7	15	TGCGCCAGCAGCCCGGACCCCCAAATATACAATGAGCAGTACTTC	CASSPDPQIYNEQYF
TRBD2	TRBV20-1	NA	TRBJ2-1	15	TGCAGTGTCACACTCCCCATTTCGGGGGGAGGTGAGCAGTTCTTC	CSVTLPISGGGEQFF
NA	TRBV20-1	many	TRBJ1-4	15	TGCAGTGCTAGAAGAATGGGAGAACCCAGTGAAAAACTGTTTTTT	CSARRMGEPSEKLFF
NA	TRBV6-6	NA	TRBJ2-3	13	TGTGCCAGTATCGGCGTCTCCCCAGATACGCAGTATTTT	CASIGVSPDTQYF
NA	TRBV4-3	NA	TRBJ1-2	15	TGCGCCAGCAGCCAAGAGGCTGGGGCAGAGTCCGGCTACACCTTC	CASSQEAGAESGYTF
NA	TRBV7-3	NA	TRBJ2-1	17	TGTGCCAGCAGCTTAACGGGTAGCGGCTACTCCTACAATGAGCAGTTCTTC	CASSLTGSGYSYNEQFF
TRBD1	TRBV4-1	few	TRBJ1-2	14	TGCGCCAGCAGCCATCCAGGGACAGGGAGAGGCTACACCTTC	CASSHPGTGRGYTF
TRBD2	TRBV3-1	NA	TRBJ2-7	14	TGTGCCAGCAGCCAAGCCCTAGCGGGTTACGAGCAGTACTTC	CASSQALAGYEQYF
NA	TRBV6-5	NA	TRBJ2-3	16	TGTGCCAGCAGTTACAAGAAAGGGAGTGGCACAGATACGCAGTATTTT	CASSYKKGSGTDTQYF
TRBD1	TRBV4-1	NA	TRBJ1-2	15	TGCGCCAGCAGCCAGGGTGGACAGGGAAGCTATGGCTACACCTTC	CASSQGGQGSYGYTF
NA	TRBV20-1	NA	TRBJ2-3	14	TGCAGTGCTACGTCGAGCGGGCCTACAGATACGCAGTATTTT	CSATSSGPTDTQYF
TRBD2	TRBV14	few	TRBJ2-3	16	TGTGCCAGCAGCCAATCTAGCGGGGGGCGCACAGATACGCAGTATTTT	CASSQSSGGRTDTQYF
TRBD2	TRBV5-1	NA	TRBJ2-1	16	TGCGCCAGCAGCTTAATAGCGGGGGGGCCTCGGAATGAGCAGTTCTTC	CASSLIAGGPRNEQFF
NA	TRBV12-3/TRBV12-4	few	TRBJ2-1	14	TGTGCCAGCAGTATAGGGCAGGGGGGTAATGAGCAGTTCTTC	CASSIGQGGNEQFF